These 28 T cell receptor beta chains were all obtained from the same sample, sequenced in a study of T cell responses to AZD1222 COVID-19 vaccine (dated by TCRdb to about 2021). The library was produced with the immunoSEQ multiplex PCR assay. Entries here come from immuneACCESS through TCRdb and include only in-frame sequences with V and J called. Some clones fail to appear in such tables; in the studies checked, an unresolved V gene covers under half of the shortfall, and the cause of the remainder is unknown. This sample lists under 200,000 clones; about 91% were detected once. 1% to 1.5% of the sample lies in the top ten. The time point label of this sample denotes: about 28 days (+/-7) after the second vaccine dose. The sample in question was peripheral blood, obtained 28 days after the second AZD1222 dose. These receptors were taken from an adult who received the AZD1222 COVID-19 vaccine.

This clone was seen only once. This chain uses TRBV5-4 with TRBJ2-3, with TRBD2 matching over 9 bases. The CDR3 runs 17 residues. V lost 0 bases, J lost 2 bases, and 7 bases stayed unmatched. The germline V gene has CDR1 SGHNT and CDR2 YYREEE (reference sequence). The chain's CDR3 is CASSLGVGGRATDTQYF. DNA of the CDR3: TGTGCCAGCAGCTTGGGCGTAGGCGGGAGGGCCACAGATACGCAGTATTTT.

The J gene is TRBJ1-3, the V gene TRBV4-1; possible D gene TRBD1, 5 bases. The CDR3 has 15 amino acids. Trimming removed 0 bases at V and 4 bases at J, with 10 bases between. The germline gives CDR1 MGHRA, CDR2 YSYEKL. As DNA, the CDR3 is TGCGCCAGCAGCCAAGATGGGGGAGCGGGAAACACCATATATTTT. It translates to CASSQDGGAGNTIYF.

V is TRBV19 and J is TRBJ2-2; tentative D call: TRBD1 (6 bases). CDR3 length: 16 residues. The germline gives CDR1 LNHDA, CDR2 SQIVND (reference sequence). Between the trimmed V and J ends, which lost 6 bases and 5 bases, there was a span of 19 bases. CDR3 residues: CASSQGAGAQTGELFF. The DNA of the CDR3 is TGTGCCAGTAGCCAAGGGGCAGGGGCACAAACCGGGGAGCTGTTTTTT.

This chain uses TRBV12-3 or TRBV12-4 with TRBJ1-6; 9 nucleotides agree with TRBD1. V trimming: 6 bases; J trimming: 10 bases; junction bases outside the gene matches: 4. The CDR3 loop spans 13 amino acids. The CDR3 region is CASRGQGESPLHF. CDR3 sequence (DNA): TGTGCCAGCAGGGGACAGGGAGAGTCACCCCTCCACTTT.

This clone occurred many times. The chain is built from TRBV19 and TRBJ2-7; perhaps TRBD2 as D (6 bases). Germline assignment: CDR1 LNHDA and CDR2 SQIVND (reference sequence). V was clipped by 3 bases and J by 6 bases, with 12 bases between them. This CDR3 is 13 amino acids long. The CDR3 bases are TGTGCCAGTAGTATGCTCCTCGGGGGCGAGCAGTACTTC. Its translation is CASSMLLGGEQYF.

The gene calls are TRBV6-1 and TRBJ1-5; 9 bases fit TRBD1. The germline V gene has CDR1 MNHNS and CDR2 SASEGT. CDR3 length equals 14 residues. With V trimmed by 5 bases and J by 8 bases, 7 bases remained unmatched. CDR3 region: CASSQDRGREPQHF. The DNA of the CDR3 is TGTGCCAGCAGTCAGGACAGGGGACGGGAGCCCCAGCATTTT.

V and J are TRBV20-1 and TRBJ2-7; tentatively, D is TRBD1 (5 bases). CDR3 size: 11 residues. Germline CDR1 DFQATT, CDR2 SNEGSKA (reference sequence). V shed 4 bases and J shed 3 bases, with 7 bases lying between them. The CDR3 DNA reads TGCAGTGCTACGGACAACTACGAGCAGTACTTC. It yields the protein CSATDNYEQYF.

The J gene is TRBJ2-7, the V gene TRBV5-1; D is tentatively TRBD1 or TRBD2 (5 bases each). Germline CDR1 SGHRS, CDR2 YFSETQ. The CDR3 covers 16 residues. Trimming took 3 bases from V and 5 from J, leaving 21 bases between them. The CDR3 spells CASSSGLAGTNHEQYF. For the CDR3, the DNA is TGCGCCAGCAGCTCCGGACTCGCAGGGACGAACCACGAGCAGTACTTC.

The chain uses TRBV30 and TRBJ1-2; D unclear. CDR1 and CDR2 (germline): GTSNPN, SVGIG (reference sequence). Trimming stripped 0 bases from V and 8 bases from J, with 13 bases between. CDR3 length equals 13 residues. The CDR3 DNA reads TGTGCCTGGAGTGTCTTAAATCTAGCGGGCTACACCTTC. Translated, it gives CAWSVLNLAGYTF.

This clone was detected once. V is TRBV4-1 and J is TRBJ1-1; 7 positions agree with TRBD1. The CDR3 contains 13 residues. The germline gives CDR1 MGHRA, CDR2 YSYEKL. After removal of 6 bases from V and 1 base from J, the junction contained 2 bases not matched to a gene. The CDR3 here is CASRYRGNTEAFF. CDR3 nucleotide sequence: TGCGCCAGCAGATACAGGGGGAACACTGAAGCTTTCTTT.

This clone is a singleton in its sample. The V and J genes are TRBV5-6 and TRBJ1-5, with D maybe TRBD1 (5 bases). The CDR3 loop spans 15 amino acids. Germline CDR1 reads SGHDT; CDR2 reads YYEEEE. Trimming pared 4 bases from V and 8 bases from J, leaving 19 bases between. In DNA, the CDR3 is TGTGCCAGCAGCCCCTCAGGGACGGGGGGGAAGCCCCAGCATTTT. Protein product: CASSPSGTGGKPQHF. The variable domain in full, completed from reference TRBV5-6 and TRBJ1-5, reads DAGVTQSPTHLIKTRGQQVTLRCSPKSGHDTVSWYQQALGQGPQFIFQYYEEEERQRGNFPDRFSGHQFPNYSSELNVNALLLGDSALYLCASSPSGTGGKPQHFGDGTRLSIL.

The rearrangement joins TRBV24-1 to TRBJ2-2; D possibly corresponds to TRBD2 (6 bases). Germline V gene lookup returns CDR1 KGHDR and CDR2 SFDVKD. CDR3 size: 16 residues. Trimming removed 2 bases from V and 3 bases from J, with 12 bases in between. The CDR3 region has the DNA TGTGCCACCAGTGATTCCCTTAGCGGTTACACCGGGGAGCTGTTTTTT. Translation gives CATSDSLSGYTGELFF.

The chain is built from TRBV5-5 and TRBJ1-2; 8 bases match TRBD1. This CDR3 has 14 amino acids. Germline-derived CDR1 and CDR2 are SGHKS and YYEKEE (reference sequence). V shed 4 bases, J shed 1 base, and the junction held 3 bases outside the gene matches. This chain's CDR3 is CASSPGQGNYGYTF. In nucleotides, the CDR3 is TGTGCCAGCAGCCCTGGACAGGGTAACTATGGCTACACCTTC.

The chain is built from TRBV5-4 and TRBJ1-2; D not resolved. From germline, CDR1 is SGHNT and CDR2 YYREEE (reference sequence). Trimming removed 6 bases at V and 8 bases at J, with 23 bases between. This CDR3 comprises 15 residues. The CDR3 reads CASIRHPKDPGGYTF. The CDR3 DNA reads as TGTGCCAGCATCCGTCATCCAAAGGACCCCGGAGGCTACACCTTC.

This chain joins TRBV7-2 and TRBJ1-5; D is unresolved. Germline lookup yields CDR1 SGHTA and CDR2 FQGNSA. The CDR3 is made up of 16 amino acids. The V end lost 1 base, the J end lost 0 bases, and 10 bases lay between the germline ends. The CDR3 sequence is CASSLDSLYSNQPQHF. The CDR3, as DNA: TGTGCCAGCAGCTTAGACAGTTTGTATAGCAATCAGCCCCAGCATTTT.

The DNA of the CDR3 is TGTGCCAGCAGCTTAGAAGGAATGGCGGGGGGCTACGAGCAGTACTTC. Amino acids: CASSLEGMAGGYEQYF. The gene calls are TRBV7-8 and TRBJ2-7, with TRBD2 matching over 8 bases. V lost 1 base and J lost 3; bases outside the gene matches: 8. CDR1 and CDR2 from the germline V gene are SGHVS and FQNEAQ. The CDR3 is 16 amino acids.

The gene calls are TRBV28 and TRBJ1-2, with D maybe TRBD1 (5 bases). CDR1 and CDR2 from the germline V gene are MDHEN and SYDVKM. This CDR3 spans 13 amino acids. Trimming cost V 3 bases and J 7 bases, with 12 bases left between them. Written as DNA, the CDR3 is TGTGCCAGCAGTTTGGCAGGGACGGGTGGCTACACCTTC. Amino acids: CASSLAGTGGYTF.

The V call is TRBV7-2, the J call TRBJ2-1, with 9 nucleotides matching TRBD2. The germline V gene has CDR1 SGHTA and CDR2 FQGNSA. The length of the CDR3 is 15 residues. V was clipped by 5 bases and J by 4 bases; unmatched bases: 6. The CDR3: CASSQRLAEYNEQFF. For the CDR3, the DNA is TGTGCCAGCAGCCAAAGACTAGCGGAATACAATGAGCAGTTCTTC.

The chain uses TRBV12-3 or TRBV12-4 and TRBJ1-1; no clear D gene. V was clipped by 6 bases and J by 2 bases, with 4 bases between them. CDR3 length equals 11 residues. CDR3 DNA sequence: TGTGCCAGCAGCCGTAACACTGAAGCTTTCTTT. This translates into CASSRNTEAFF.

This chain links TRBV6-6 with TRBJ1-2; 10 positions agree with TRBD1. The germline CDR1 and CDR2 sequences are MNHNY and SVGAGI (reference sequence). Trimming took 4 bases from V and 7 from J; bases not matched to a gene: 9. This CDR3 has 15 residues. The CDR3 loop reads CASSSGTGVSGGYTF. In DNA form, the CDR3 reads TGTGCCAGCAGTTCGGGGACAGGGGTTTCGGGTGGCTACACCTTC.

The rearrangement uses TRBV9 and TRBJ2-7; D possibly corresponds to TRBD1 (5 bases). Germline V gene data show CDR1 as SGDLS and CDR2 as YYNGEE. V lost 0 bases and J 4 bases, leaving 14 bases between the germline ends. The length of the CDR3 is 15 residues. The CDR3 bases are TGTGCCAGCAGCGTAGAGGTAGGGGCCAATTACGAGCAGTACTTC. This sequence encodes CASSVEVGANYEQYF.

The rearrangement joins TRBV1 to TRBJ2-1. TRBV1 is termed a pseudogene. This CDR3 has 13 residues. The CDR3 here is CTSSQVGRNEQFF. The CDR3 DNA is TGCACCAGCAGCCAAGTAGGACGGAATGAGCAGTTCTTC.

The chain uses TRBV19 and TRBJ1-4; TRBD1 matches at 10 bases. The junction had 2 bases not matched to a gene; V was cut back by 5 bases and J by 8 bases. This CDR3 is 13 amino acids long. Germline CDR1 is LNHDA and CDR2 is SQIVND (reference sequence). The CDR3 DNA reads TGTGCCAGTAGTCCGGACAGGGGGGAAAAACTGTTTTTT. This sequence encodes CASSPDRGEKLFF.

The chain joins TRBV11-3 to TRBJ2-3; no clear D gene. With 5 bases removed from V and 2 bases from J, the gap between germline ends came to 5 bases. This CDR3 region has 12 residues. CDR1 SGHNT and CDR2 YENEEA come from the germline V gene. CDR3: CASSGVTDTQYF. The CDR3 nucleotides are TGTGCCAGCAGCGGGGTCACAGATACGCAGTATTTT.

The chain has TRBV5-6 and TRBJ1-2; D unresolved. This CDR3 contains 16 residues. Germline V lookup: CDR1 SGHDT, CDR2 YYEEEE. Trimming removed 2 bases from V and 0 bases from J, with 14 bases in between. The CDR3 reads CASSLDGLVSNYGYTF. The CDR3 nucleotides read TGTGCCAGCAGCTTAGACGGACTAGTTTCTAACTATGGCTACACCTTC.

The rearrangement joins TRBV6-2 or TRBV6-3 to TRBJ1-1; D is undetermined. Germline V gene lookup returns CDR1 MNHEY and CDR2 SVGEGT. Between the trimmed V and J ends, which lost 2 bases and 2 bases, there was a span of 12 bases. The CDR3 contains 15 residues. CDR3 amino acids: CASSYRVLGNTEAFF. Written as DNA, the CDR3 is TGTGCCAGCAGTTACAGGGTTTTGGGAAACACTGAAGCTTTCTTT.

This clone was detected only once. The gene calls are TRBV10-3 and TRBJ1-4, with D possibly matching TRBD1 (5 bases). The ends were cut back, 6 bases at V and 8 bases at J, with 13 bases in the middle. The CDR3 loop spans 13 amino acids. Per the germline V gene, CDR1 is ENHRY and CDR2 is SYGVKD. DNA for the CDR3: TGTGCCATCAGGGGGGGATCGGACGAAAAACTGTTTTTT. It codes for CAIRGGSDEKLFF.

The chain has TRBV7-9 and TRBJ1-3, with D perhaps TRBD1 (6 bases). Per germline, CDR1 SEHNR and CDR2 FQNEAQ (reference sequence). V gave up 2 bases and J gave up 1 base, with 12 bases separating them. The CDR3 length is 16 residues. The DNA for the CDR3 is TGTGCCAGCAGCTTAACTTGGACAGTTTCTGGAAACACCATATATTTT. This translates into CASSLTWTVSGNTIYF.